This T cell receptor beta chain was sequenced for a study of T cell responses to AZD1222 COVID-19 vaccine. Turning to the study itself: Second doses that came at about 4 or about 12 weeks were put together.

As concerns this clone: Its antigen is as yet unknown.

Deletions cut 4 bases from V and 7 bases from J, with 6 bases between. The germline gives CDR1 SGHRS, CDR2 YFSETQ. The CDR3 spans 11 residues. Study-wide findings and caveats: Spike regions recognized by vaccine-associated CD4 TCRs spanned the protein, led by 160-218 and 743-854. The donor cohort was predominantly white British with a female majority, and clonal diversity may have been underestimated.

TCRdb's table, derived via immunoSEQ multiplex PCR, lists solely in-frame clones and lacks some. The sample includes 55,000 to 85,000 clones, roughly 84% of them seen just once. The receptor's source is an adult in good health. Sample: peripheral blood, taken on day 0 of AZD1222 vaccination. The rearrangement uses TRBV5-1 and TRBJ2-1, with unresolved D. CDR3 in DNA: TGCGCCAGCAGCCCGGTTAATGAGCAGTTCTTC. Amino acids: CASSPVNEQFF.